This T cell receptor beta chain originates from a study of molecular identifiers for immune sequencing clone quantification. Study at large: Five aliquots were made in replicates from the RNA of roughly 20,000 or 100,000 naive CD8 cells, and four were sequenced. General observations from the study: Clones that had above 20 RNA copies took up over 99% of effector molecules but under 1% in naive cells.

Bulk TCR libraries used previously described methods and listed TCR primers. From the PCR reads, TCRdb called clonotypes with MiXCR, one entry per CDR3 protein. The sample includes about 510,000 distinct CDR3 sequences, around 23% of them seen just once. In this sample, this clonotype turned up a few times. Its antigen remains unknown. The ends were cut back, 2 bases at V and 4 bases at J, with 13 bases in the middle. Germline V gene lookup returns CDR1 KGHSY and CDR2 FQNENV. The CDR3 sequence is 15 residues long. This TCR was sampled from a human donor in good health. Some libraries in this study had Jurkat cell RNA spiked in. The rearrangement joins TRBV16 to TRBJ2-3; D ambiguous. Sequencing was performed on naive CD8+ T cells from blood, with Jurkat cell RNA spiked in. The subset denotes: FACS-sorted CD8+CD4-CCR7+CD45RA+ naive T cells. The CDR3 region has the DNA TGTGCCAGCAGCCAAGAGTTGGGCTACCCAGATACGCAGTATTTT. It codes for CASSQELGYPDTQYF.